This TCR beta chain was sequenced during a study of esophageal squamous cell carcinoma under preoperative chemotherapy. Study overall: TCR repertoires were profiled from both peripheral blood T cells and tumor-infiltrating lymphocytes.

The length of the CDR3 is 13 residues. The V and J ends lost 5 bases and 5 bases respectively, with 12 bases between them. This clonotype has more than one count but fewer than ten. Time point described: after preoperative PTX-NDP chemotherapy. Preoperative chemotherapy with paclitaxel-nedaplatin was given to patients before surgery. MiXCR, applied by TCRdb to the PCR reads, yields one record per CDR3 protein. The sample includes 34,000 or so distinct CDR3 sequences, about half of them seen just once. This clonotype was obtained from a human donor with esophageal squamous cell carcinoma. The donor label of this sample is uncertain. This chain connects TRBV12-3 or TRBV12-4 to TRBJ1-1; tentatively, D is TRBD1 (6 bases). The sample was collected from a patient given preoperative chemotherapy. As DNA, the CDR3 is TGTGCCAGCAGTGTTCCAGGGGTAACTGAAGCTTTCTTT. This encodes CASSVPGVTEAFF.